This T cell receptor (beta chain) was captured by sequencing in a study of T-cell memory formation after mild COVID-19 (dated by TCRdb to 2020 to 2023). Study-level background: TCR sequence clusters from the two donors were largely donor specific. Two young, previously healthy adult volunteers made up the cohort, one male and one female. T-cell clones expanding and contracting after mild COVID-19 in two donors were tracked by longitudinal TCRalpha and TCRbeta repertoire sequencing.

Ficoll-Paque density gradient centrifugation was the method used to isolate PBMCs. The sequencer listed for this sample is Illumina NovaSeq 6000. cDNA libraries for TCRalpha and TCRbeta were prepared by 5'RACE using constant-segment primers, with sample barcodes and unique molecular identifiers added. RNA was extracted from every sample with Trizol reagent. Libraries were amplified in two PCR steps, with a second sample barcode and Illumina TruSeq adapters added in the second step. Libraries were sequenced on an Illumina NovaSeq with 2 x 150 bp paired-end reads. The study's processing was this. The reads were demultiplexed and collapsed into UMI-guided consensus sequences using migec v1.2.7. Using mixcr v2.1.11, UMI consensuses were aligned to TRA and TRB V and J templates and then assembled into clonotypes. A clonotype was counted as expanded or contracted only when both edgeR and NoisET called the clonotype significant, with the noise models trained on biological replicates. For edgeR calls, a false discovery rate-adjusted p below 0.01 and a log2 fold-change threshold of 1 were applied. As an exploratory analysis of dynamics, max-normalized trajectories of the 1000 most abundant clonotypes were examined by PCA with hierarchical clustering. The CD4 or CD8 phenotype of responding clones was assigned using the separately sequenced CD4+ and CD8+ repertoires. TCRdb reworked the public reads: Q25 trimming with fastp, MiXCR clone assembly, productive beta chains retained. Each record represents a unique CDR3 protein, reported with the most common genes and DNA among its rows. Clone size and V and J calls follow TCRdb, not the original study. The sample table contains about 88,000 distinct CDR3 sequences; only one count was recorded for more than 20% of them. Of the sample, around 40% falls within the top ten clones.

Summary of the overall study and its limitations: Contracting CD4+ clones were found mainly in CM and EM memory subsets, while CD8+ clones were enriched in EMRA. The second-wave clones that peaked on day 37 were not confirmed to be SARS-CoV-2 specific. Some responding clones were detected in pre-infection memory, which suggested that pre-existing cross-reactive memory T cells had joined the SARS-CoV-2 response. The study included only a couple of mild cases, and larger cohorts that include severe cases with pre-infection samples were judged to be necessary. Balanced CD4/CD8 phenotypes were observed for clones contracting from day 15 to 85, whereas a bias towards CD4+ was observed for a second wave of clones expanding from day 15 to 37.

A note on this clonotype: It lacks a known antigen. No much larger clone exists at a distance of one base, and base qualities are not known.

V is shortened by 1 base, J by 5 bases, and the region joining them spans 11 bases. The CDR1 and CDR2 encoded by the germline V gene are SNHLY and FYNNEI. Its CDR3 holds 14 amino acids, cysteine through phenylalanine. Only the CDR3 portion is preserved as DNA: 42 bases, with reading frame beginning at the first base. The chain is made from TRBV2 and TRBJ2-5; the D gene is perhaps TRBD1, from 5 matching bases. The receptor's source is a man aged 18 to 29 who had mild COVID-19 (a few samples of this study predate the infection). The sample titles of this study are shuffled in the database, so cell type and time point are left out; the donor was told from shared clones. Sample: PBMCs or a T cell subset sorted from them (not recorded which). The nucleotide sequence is TGTGCCAGCAGTGAAGTGGGGCCGAGGGAGACCCAGTACTTC. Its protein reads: CASSEVGPRETQYF.